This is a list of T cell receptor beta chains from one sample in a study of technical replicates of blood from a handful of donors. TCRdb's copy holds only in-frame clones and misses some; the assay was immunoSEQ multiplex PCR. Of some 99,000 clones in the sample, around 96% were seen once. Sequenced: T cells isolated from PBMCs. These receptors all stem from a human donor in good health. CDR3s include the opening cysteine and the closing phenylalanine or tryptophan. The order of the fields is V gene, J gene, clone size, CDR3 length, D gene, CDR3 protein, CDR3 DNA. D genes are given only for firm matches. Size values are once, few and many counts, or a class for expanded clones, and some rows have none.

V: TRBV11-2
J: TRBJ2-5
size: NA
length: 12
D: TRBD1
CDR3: CASRGQQETQYF
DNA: TGTGCCAGCAGGGGACAGCAAGAGACCCAGTACTTC

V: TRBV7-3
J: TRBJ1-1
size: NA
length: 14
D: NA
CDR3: CASSSKGAGTEAFF
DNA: TGTGCCAGCAGCTCGAAAGGGGCCGGGACTGAAGCTTTCTTT

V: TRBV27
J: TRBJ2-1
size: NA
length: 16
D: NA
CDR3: CASSTSGLPTYNEQFF
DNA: TGTGCCAGCAGCACCTCCGGACTACCCACCTACAATGAGCAGTTCTTC

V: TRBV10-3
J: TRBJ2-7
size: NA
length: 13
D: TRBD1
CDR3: CAAQGRDSYEQYF
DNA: TGTGCCGCACAAGGCCGGGACAGCTACGAGCAGTACTTC

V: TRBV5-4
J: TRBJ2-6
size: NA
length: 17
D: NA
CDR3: CASSLNRGGAGANVLTF
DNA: TGTGCCAGCAGCTTGAACAGGGGGGGAGCTGGGGCCAACGTCCTGACTTTC

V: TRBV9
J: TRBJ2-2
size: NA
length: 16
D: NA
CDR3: CASSVYGGSLPGELFF
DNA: TGTGCCAGCAGCGTATATGGAGGGAGTCTTCCCGGGGAGCTGTTTTTT

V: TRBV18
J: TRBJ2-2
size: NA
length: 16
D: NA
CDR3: CASSPPATVNTGELFF
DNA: TGTGCCAGCTCACCACCGGCGACAGTGAACACCGGGGAGCTGTTTTTT

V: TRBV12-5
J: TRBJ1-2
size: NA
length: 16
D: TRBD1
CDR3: CASGLDRQGRDYGYTF
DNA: TGTGCTAGTGGTTTGGACAGACAGGGGCGTGACTATGGCTACACCTTC

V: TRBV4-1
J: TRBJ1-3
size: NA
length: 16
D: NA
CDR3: CASSQGPSAGASTIYF
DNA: TGCGCCAGCAGCCAAGGCCCCTCCGCGGGGGCCAGCACCATATATTTT

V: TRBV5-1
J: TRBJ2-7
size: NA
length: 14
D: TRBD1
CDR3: CASSPGTGHYEQYF
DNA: TGCGCCAGCAGCCCCGGGACAGGGCACTACGAGCAGTACTTC

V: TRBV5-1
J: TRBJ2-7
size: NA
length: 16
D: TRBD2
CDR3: CASSFGGGDVSYEQYF
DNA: TGCGCCAGCAGCTTCGGGGGGGGCGACGTGTCCTACGAGCAGTACTTC

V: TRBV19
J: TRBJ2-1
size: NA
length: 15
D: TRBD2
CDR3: CASSILAGAVDEQFF
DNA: TGTGCCAGTAGTATACTAGCGGGAGCTGTCGACGAGCAGTTCTTC

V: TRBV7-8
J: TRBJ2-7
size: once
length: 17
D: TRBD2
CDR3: CASSSNRLGRAVYEQYF
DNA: TGTGCCAGCAGCTCAAACCGTCTTGGGAGGGCAGTTTACGAGCAGTACTTC

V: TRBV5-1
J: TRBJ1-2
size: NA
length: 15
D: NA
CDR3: CASSSQGGESYGYTF
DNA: TGCGCCAGCAGCTCCCAGGGTGGAGAGTCCTATGGCTACACCTTC

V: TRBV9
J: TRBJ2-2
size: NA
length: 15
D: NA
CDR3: CASSVDGGGGRELFF
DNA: TGTGCCAGCAGCGTAGATGGGGGGGGCGGACGGGAGCTGTTTTTT

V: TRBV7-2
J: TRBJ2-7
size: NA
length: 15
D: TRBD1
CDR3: CASSLSRGLSYEQYF
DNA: TGTGCCAGCAGCTTAAGCAGGGGGTTGTCCTACGAGCAGTACTTC

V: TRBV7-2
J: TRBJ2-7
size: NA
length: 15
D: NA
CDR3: CASSFGLGGGYEQYF
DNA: TGTGCCAGCAGCTTTGGGCTGGGAGGGGGCTACGAGCAGTACTTC

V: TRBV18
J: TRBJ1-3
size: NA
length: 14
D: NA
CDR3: CASFLGRAGNTIYF
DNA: TGTGCCAGTTTTCTCGGTCGCGCTGGAAACACCATATATTTT